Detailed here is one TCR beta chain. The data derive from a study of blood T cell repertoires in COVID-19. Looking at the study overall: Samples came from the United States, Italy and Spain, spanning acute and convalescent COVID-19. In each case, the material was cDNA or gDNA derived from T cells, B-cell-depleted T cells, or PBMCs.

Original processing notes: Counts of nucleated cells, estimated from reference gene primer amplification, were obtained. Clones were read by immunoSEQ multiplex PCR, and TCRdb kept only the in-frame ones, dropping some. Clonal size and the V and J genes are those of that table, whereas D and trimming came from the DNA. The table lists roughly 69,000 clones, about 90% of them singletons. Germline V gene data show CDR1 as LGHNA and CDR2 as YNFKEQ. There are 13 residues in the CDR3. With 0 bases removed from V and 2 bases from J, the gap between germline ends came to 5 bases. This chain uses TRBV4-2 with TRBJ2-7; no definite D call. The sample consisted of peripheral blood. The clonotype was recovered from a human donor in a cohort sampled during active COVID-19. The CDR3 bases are TGTGCCAGCAGCCAAGATCAGGCCTACGAGCAGTACTTC. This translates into CASSQDQAYEQYF.